This T cell receptor beta chain was sequenced during a study of blood T cell repertoires in COVID-19. About the study: Samples of COVID-19 (acute and convalescent) were obtained from the United States, Italy and Spain. In each case, the material was cDNA or gDNA derived from T cells, B-cell-depleted T cells, or PBMCs.

The CDR3 loop spans 17 amino acids. CDR1 is MGHRA and CDR2 is YSYEKL in the germline V gene. J was trimmed by 7 bases and V by 4 bases; bases with no gene match: 14. Here immunoSEQ multiplex PCR was the method, and the copy in TCRdb shows in-frame clones only, minus some. The sample carries approximately 37,000 clones, 75% to 90% recorded once. What was sequenced was peripheral blood. The rearrangement links TRBV4-1 to TRBJ1-1, with 11 bases that match TRBD1. The sequence came from a human donor in a cohort sampled during active COVID-19. CDR3 residues: CASSLLRTGGRGDEAFF. As DNA, the CDR3 is TGCGCCAGCAGCCTCCTACGGACAGGGGGCCGGGGTGATGAAGCTTTCTTT.